The TCR beta chain under discussion was sequenced for a study of CD4 T cells in relation to SARS-CoV-2 and coronaviruses. Study details: Median patient age was almost 40 years, spanning 21 to 72 years.

Broader study findings: About 65% of donors had memory CD4+ clonotypes crossrecognizing SARS-CoV-2 and common cold coronavirus spike.

Clones were read by immunoSEQ multiplex PCR, and TCRdb kept only the in-frame ones, dropping some. The sample consists of about 40,000 clones, 70% to 85% of them appearing once. CDR1 is MNHEY and CDR2 is SVGEGT in the germline V gene. This CDR3 is built from 12 residues. V shed 4 bases and J shed 6 bases, with 10 bases lying between them. Naive or memory CD4+ cells were cultured 1:1 with T cell-depleted PBMCs plus CEF. Worth noting for this clone: Antigen: not known.

The genes are TRBV6-2 or TRBV6-3 and TRBJ2-7; TRBD1 might be the D (5 bases). The origin of this receptor is an adult with COVID-19. Sequencing used naive CD4+ T cells from PBMCs, cultured in vitro. Subset described: naive CD4+ T cells isolated by negative enrichment. The CDR3 coding sequence is TGTGCCAGCAGTTCACAGGTCGGCGAGCAGTACTTC. Its translation is CASSSQVGEQYF.